This T cell receptor beta chain stems from a study of T cells of healthy individuals. This clonotype was seen a few times. TCRdb processed the 5' RACE reads anew with MiXCR; each CDR3 protein has one entry. The repertoire holds around 98,000 distinct CDR3 sequences, with 17% as singletons. V was cut by 5 bases and J by 4 bases, with 9 bases left in between. Germline V CDR1 and CDR2: SQVTM, ANQGSEA. The CDR3 is 11 residues long. The clonotype was recovered from a human donor in good health. V and J are TRBV29-1 and TRBJ2-7, with D hard to call. This CDR3 is CSVRVQYEQYF. CDR3 bases: TGCAGCGTTCGGGTCCAATACGAGCAGTACTTC.